The entry that follows covers one TCR beta chain sequence. What this receptor recognizes is not known. No much larger clonotype is one base removed from it; base qualities were not supplied. Library method: PCR. TCR sequencing of DNA from cultured CD4+ T cells used the Oncomine TCR Beta short-read assay at the Johns Hopkins FTIC core. The QIAamp micro DNA kit was used to extract genomic DNA from the cultured CD4+ T cells. Oncomine TCR Beta libraries from cultured CD4+ T cells were pooled using unique dual indexes and sequenced on an Illumina iSeq 100. The authors' analysis ran thus. Non-productive sequences were removed, and CDR3s that did not start with C, did not end with F or W, or were shorter than 7 amino acids were discarded. Antigen-specific clonotypes were identified using the MANAFEST web application through comparison of peptide-stimulated wells with reference and other culture wells. Positive clones required FDR below 0.05, an odds ratio above 5, and productive frequency above 0.1% in at least two of three replicate wells. A clonotype was classed as cross-reactive if the clonotype showed significant expansion both in SARS-CoV-2 spike wells and in at least one common cold coronavirus spike condition. CDR3 homology was assessed with Levenshtein distances (stringdist) and unrooted phylogenetic trees (ape) in R version 3.6.1. TCRdb trimmed the raw reads at Q25, called clones with MiXCR and kept productive beta chains. All rows with the same CDR3 protein become a single entry with the most common DNA and genes. TCRdb's processing, not the authors' own work, is the source of the V and J calls. The sample records several thousand distinct CDR3 sequences, around 56% of which are singletons. The biggest ten clones account for more than 7% of the sample.

Trimming takes 0 bases from V and 7 bases from J, and the germline ends sit 10 bases apart. Reading from cysteine to phenylalanine, the CDR3 counts 13 amino acids. Of all the DNA, just the CDR3 is kept, 39 bases in frame from base 1. For CDR1 and CDR2, the germline V gene lists SGHRS and YFSETQ. Taken with the paper, the label for treatment or condition translates to: roughly ten-day PBMC culture with coronavirus spike peptide pools or control peptides (ViraFEST assay). To expand antigen-specific T cells with peptide pools and then pick out the expanded clonotypes through TCR sequencing, the study relied on the ViraFEST assay. The positive SARS-CoV-2 PCR tests of the convalescent patients were dated from March to December 2020, before the Alpha, Beta and Delta variants emerged in the United States. Each well held two million PBMCs cultured with 9 to 10 ug/ml peptide pools in IMDM containing 5% human AB serum and roughly 10 IU/ml IL-2. Half of the culture medium was replaced with fresh IL-2-containing medium on days 3 and 7. After less than twelve days of culture, CD4+ T cells were isolated by negative selection with the EasySep CD4+ T cell isolation kit. PBMCs were separated from whole blood using Ficoll-Paque Plus gradient centrifugation and then either used fresh or cryopreserved at -140C. Each culture condition was generally run in triplicate wells.

This entry comes from a study of vaccination and CD4 T cells after COVID-19 (dated by TCRdb to 2021 to 2024). General notes on the study: Convalescent patients had a positive SARS-CoV-2 result on nasal swab PCR, and of these patients, 8 or 9 had mild disease and one had severe disease. Six males and four females were included in the convalescent cohort, with two Hispanic individuals, seven Caucasians, two Asians and one multiracial person represented. Participants got two doses of the Pfizer-BioNTech BNT162b2 vaccine (n=8) or two doses of the Moderna mRNA-1273 vaccine (n=2). Post-COVID blood samples from convalescent patients were collected a median of around 110 days after diagnosis, with a range of roughly 30 to 170 days. Post-vaccine blood samples were obtained a median of approximately 70 days after the second vaccine dose, with a range of roughly 14 to 241 days. Culture stimuli were overlapping spike peptide pools from SARS-CoV-2 and from the common cold coronaviruses HCoV-NL63, HCoV-OC43 and HCoV-229E. In control cultures, a CEFX viral epitope pool was used as positive control, an HIV-1 Nef peptide pool was used as negative control, or no peptide was added. In 10 COVID-19 convalescent patients and several infection-naive healthy vaccine recipients, researchers compared the spike-specific CD4+ TCR repertoire from before mRNA vaccination with the repertoire from after.

Overall results and qualifications from the work: Relatively few convalescent patients were included in the study, and early timepoints after natural infection were not analyzed. The median number of SARS-CoV-2-reactive clonotypes rose from under 25 after infection to roughly 38 after vaccination, but the change was not significant. Among convalescent patients, a median roughly 90% of the SARS-CoV-2-reactive clones seen after vaccination appeared only after vaccination, which suggests priming specific to the vaccine. Of the vaccine-specific clones in convalescent patients, 304 of 307, or nearly all, reacted only to SARS-CoV-2 spike and did not cross-react with common cold coronaviruses.

Sequenced sample: CD4+ T cells from blood, cultured in vitro. The origin of this receptor is a human donor who had recovered from COVID-19. The sequence links TRBV5-1 to TRBJ1-2, with the D gene uncertain. The CDR3 region reads CASSLAGRSGYTF. The nucleotides are TGCGCCAGCAGCTTGGCTGGGAGAAGTGGCTACACCTTC.